These 6 T cell receptor beta chains were all obtained from the same sample, sequenced in a study of vaccination and CD4 T cells after COVID-19. Stated treatment: approximately 11-day PBMC culture with coronavirus spike peptide pools or control peptides (ViraFEST assay). The antigens of these receptors remain unknown. With the Oncomine TCR Beta short-read assay, DNA from cultured CD4+ T cells was sequenced. TCRdb ran MiXCR on the PCR reads and lists one entry per CDR3 protein. This table holds roughly 20,000 distinct CDR3 sequences, less than 50% found once. This specimen was CD4+ T cells from blood, cultured in vitro, taken before SARS-CoV-2 vaccination. These receptors all stem from a human donor who had recovered from COVID-19.

This clonotype was recorded once. The chain couples TRBV19 to TRBJ1-2, with D possibly matching TRBD1 (6 bases). The CDR3 has 13 amino acids. In germline, CDR1 is LNHDA, CDR2 SQIVND (reference sequence). Trimming cost V 1 base and J 8 bases, with 11 bases left between them. The CDR3 spells CASSIGGLGGYTF. The DNA of the CDR3 is TGTGCCAGTAGTATAGGGGGGCTGGGAGGCTACACCTTC.

This clonotype was detected only a few times. The rearrangement uses TRBV20-1 and TRBJ2-3; a weak D match, TRBD2 (5 bases). Germline V lookup: CDR1 DFQATT, CDR2 SNEGSKA (reference sequence). The length of the CDR3 is 11 residues. V shed 6 bases and J shed 4 bases, with 8 bases lying between them. The CDR3 loop reads CSAQRADTQYF. The CDR3 nucleotides read TGCAGTGCACAGAGGGCAGATACGCAGTATTTT.

The gene calls are TRBV7-8 and TRBJ2-2; 7 bases line up with TRBD1. The germline V gene encodes CDR1 SGHVS and CDR2 FQNEAQ. This CDR3 comprises 14 residues. V was clipped by 5 bases and J by 6 bases; unmatched bases: 6. In nucleotides, the CDR3 is TGTGCCAGCAGCCCACAGGGGCTTTCCGGGGAGCTGTTTTTT. Translation gives CASSPQGLSGELFF.

This chain uses TRBV18 with TRBJ2-7; TRBD2 agrees at 8 bases. Germline values: CDR1 KGHSH, CDR2 LQKENI. The CDR3 spans 14 residues. V was pared by 4 bases and J by 6 bases, with 8 bases of the junction left unmatched. CDR3 residues: CASSQGAGVGEQYF. Here the CDR3 DNA reads TGTGCCAGCTCACAAGGAGCGGGAGTCGGCGAGCAGTACTTC.

The gene calls are TRBV6-1 and TRBJ1-2; 9 bases map to TRBD1. V was pared by 6 bases and J by 4 bases, with 9 bases of the junction left unmatched. The CDR3 is 15 amino acids. Per germline, CDR1 MNHNS and CDR2 SASEGT. The CDR3 protein is CASSSLDRGPYGYTF. The CDR3 DNA is TGTGCCAGCAGCAGCCTGGACAGGGGACCCTATGGCTACACCTTC.

The chain is built from TRBV5-6 and TRBJ2-5; D perhaps matches TRBD2 (6 bases). Trimming left V 4 bases short and J 2 bases short, with 12 bases between. This CDR3 is 14 amino acids long. Germline loops: CDR1 SGHDT, CDR2 YYEEEE. The DNA for the CDR3 is TGTGCCAGCAGCGGGGGACTGATACAAGAGACCCAGTACTTC. It codes for CASSGGLIQETQYF.